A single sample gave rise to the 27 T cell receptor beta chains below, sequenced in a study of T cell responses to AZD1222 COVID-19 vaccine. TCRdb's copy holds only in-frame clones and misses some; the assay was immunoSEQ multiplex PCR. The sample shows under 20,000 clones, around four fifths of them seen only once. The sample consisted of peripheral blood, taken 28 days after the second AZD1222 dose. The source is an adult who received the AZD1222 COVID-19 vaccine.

As DNA, the CDR3 is TGTGCCAGTACCGTAGCGGGGGCCTTCGGGAATGAGCAGTTCTTC. Encoded protein: CASTVAGAFGNEQFF. V and J are TRBV19 and TRBJ2-1; 9 positions agree with TRBD2. In germline, CDR1 is LNHDA, CDR2 SQIVND (reference sequence). After removal of 7 bases from V and 7 bases from J, the junction contained 11 bases not matched to a gene. This CDR3 region has 15 residues.

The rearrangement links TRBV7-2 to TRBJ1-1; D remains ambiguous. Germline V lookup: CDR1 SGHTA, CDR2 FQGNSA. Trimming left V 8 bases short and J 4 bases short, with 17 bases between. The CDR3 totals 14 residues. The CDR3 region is CASLPSYGSTEAFF. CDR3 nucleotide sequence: TGTGCCAGCCTACCCAGTTATGGGAGCACTGAAGCTTTCTTT.

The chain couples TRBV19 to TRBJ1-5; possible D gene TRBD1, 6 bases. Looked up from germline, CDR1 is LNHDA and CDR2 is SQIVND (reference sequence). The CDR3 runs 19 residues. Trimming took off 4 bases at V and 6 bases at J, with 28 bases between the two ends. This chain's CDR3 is CASSTFLRGIWVVGQPQHF. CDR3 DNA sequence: TGTGCCAGTAGTACGTTTTTAAGGGGGATTTGGGTCGTGGGTCAGCCCCAGCATTTT. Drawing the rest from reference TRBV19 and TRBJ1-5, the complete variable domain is DGGITQSPKYLFRKEGQNVTLSCEQNLNHDAMYWYRQDPGQGLRLIYYSQIVNDFQKGDIAEGYSVSREKKESFPLTVTSAQKNPTAFYLCASSTFLRGIWVVGQPQHFGDGTRLSIL.

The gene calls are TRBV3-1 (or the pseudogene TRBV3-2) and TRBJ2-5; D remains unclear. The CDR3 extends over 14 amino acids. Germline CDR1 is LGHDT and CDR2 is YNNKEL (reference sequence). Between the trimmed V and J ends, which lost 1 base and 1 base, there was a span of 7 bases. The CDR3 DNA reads TGTGCCAGCAGCCAAGTGGGCCTCCAAGAGACCCAGTACTTC. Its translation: CASSQVGLQETQYF.

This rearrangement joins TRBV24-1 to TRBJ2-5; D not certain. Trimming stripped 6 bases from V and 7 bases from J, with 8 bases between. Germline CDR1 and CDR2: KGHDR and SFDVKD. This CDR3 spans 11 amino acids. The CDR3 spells CATSQQSTQYF. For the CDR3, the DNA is TGTGCCACCAGTCAGCAGTCGACCCAGTACTTC.

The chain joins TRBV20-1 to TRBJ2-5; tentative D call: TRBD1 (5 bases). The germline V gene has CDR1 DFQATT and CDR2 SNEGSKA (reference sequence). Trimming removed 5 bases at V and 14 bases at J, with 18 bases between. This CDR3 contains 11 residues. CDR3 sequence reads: CSAPAQGFSYF. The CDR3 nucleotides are TGCAGTGCTCCCGCCCAGGGTTTCAGTTACTTC.

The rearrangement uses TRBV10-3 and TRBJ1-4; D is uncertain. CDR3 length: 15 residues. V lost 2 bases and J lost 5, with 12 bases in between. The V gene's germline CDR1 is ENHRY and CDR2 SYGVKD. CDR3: CAISEAGEQNEKLFF. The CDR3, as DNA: TGTGCCATCAGTGAGGCGGGCGAACAAAATGAAAAACTGTTTTTT.

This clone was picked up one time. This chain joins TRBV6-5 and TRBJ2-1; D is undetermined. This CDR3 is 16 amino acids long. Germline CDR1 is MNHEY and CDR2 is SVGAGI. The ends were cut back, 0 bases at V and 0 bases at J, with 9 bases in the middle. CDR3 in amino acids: CASSYSKPLSYNEQFF. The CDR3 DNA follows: TGTGCCAGCAGTTACTCGAAACCCCTCTCCTACAATGAGCAGTTCTTC.

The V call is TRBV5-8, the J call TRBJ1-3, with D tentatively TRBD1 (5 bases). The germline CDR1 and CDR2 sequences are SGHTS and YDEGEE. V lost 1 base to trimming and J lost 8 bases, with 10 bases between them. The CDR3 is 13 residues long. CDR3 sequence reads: CASSLRGTDTIYF. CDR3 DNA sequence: TGTGCCAGCAGCTTGCGAGGGACGGACACCATATATTTT. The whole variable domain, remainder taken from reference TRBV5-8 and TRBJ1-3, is EAGVTQSPTHLIKTRGQQATLRCSPISGHTSVYWYQQALGLGLQFLLWYDEGEERNRGNFPPRFSGRQFPNYSSELNVNALELEDSALYLCASSLRGTDTIYFGEGSWLTVV.

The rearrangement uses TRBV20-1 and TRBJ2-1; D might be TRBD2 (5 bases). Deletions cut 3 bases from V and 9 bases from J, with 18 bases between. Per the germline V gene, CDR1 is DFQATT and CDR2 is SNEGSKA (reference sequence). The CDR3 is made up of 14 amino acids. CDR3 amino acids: CSASPPDYFGEQFF. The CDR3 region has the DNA TGCAGTGCTAGTCCCCCAGACTACTTCGGTGAGCAGTTCTTC.

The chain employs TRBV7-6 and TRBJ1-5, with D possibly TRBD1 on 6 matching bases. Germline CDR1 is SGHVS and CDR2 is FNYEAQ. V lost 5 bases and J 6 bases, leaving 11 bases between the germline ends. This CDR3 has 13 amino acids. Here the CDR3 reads CASSPGESQPQHF. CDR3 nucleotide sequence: TGTGCCAGCAGCCCAGGGGAGAGTCAGCCCCAGCATTTT.

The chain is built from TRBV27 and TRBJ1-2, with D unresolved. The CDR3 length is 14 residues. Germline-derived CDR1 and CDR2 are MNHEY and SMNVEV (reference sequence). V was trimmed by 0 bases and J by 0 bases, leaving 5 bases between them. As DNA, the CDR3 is TGTGCCAGCAGTTTATCGGTGTCTAACTATGGCTACACCTTC. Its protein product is CASSLSVSNYGYTF.

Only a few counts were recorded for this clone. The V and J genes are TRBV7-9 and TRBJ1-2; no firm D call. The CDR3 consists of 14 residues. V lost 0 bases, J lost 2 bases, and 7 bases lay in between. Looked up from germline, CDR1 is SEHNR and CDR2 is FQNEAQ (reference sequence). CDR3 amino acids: CASSLAGPNYGYTF. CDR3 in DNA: TGTGCCAGCAGCTTAGCGGGCCCCAACTATGGCTACACCTTC.

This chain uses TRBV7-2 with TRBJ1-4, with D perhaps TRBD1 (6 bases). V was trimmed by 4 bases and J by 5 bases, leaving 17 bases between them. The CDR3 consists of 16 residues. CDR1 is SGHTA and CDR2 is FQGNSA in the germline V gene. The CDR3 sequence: CASSSYHGQGNEKLFF. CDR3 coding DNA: TGTGCCAGCAGCTCCTACCACGGGCAGGGGAATGAAAAACTGTTTTTT. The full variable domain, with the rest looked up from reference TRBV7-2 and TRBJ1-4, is GAGVSQSPSNKVTEKGKDVELRCDPISGHTALYWYRQSLGQGLEFLIYFQGNSAPDKSGLPSDRFSAERTGGSVSTLTIQRTQQEDSAVYLCASSSYHGQGNEKLFFGSGTQLSVL.

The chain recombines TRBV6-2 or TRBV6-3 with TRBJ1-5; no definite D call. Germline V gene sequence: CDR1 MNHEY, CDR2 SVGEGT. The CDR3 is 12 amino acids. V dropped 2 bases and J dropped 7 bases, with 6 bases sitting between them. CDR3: CASSYPGQPQHF. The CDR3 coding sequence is TGTGCCAGCAGTTACCCGGGGCAGCCCCAGCATTTT.

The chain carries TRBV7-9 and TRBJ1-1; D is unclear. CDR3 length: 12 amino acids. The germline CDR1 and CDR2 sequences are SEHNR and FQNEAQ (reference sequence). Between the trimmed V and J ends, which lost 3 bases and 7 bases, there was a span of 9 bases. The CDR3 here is CASSLDGYEAFF. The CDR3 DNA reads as TGTGCCAGCAGCTTGGACGGATATGAAGCTTTCTTT.

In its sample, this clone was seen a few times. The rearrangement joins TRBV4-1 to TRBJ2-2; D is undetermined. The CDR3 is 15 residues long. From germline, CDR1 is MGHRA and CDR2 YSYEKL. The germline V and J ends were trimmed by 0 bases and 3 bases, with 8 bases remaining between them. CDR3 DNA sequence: TGCGCCAGCAGCCAAGAGGCGGCAGACACCGGGGAGCTGTTTTTT. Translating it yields CASSQEAADTGELFF.

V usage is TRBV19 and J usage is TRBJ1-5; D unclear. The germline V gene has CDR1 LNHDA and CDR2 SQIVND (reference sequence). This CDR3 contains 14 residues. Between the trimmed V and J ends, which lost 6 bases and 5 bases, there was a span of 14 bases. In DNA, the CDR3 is TGTGCCAGTAGCTCCCTCCGTGTTTATCAGCCCCAGCATTTT. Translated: CASSSLRVYQPQHF.

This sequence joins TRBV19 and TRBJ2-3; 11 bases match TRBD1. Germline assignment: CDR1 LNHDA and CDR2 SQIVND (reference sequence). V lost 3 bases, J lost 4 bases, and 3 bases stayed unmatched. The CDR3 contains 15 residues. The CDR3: CASSMGGQGADTQYF. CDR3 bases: TGTGCCAGTAGTATGGGGGGACAGGGGGCAGATACGCAGTATTTT.

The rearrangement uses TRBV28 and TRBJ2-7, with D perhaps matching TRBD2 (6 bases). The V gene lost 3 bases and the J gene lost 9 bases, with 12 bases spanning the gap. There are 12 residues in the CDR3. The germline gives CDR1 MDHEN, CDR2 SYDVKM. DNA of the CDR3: TGTGCCAGCAGTTTGGGGGGTATAGCGCAGTACTTC. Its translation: CASSLGGIAQYF.

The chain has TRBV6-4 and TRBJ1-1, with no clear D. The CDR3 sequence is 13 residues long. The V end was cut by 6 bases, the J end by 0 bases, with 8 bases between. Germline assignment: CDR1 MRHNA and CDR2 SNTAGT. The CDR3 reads CASRENLNTEAFF. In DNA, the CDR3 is TGTGCCAGCAGGGAGAACTTGAACACTGAAGCTTTCTTT.

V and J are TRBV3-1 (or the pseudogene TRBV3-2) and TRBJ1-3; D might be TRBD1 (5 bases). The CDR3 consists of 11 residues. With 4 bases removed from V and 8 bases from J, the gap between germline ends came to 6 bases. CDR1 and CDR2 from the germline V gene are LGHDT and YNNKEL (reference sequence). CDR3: CASSPGDTIYF. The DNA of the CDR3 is TGTGCCAGCAGCCCGGGGGACACCATATATTTT.

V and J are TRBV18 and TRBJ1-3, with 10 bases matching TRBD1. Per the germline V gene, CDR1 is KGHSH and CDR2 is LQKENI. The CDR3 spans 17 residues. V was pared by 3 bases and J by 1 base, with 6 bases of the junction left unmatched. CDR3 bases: TGTGCCAGCTCACCCTTCCGGGACAGGGGTTCTGGAAACACCATATATTTT. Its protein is CASSPFRDRGSGNTIYF.

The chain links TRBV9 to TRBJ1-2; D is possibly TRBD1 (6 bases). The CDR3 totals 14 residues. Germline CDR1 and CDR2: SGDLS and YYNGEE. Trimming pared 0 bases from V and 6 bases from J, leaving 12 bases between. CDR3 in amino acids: CASSVGTVRNGYTF. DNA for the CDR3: TGTGCCAGCAGCGTAGGGACAGTAAGAAATGGCTACACCTTC.

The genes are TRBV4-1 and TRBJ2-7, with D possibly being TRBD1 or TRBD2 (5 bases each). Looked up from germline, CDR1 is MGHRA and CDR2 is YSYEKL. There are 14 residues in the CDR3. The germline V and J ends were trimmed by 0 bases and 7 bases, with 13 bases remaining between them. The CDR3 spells CASSQDEGTGEQYF. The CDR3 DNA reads TGCGCCAGCAGCCAAGATGAAGGGACGGGGGAGCAGTACTTC.

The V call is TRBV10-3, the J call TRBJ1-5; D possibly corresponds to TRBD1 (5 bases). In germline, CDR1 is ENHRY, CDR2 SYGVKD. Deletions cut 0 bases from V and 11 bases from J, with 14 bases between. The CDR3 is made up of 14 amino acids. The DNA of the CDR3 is TGTGCCATCAGTGAGTCGCAGGCGGGCAGGGCCCAGCATTTT. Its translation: CAISESQAGRAQHF.

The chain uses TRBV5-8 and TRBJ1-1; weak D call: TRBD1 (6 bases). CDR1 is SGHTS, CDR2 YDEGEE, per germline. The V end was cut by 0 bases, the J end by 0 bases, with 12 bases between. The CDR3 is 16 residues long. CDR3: CASSLEAGEMNTEAFF. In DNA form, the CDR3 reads TGTGCCAGCAGCTTGGAAGCAGGGGAAATGAACACTGAAGCTTTCTTT.